This TCR beta chain stems from a study of blood T cell repertoires in COVID-19. In the study overall: Specimens from acute and convalescent COVID-19 originated in the United States, Italy and Spain. T cells, B-cell-depleted T cells, or PBMCs provided the cDNA or gDNA that served as material.

Trimming cost V 5 bases and J 7 bases, with 12 bases left between them. The CDR3 totals 12 residues. Per the study methods: The assay estimated nucleated cells by amplifying reference gene primers. The method was immunoSEQ multiplex PCR; TCRdb's version includes in-frame clones alone and lacks a portion of them. The V and J calls and clone size come from that table; D and trimming were worked out from the DNA. The sample holds 250,000 to 350,000 clones, approximately 88% seen once. V is TRBV12-3 or TRBV12-4 and J is TRBJ2-7; D gene ambiguous. Sample: peripheral blood. The source is a woman in her 40s who had recovered from COVID-19. The CDR3 region has the DNA TGTGCCAGCAGTCGCGGCCCGTCGGAGCAGTACTTC. Its translation: CASSRGPSEQYF.